What follows are 8 T cell receptor beta chains derived from one specimen sequenced in a study of cytomegalovirus exposure and HLA in healthy donors. PCR amplification relied on 60 Vbeta primers (plus 13 Jbeta primers). The table came from immunoSEQ multiplex PCR; TCRdb's copy has only in-frame clones and leaves some out. The sample gives some 180,000 clones, 80% of which show up once; around 1.9% is in the top ten. Sequences were obtained from PBMCs. These receptors came from a woman aged 25-40 years in good health and CMV-seronegative.

The chain combines TRBV9 with TRBJ2-7; D possibly corresponds to TRBD1 (6 bases). V lost 0 bases and J lost 4, with 14 bases in between. Germline CDR1 SGDLS, CDR2 YYNGEE. The length of the CDR3 is 15 residues. The CDR3 DNA reads TGTGCCAGCAGCGTAGGGCAGGGGATATTATACGAGCAGTACTTC. It is translated as CASSVGQGILYEQYF.

This clone appeared a single time. The CDR3 reads CASSLDGAVVGELFF. CDR3 bases: TGCGCCAGCAGCTTGGATGGGGCCGTTGTCGGGGAGCTGTTTTTT. The rearrangement links TRBV5-1 to TRBJ2-2; tentative D call: TRBD1 (5 bases). The CDR3 has 15 residues. The V end was cut by 0 bases, the J end by 7 bases, with 13 bases between. Germline assignment: CDR1 SGHRS and CDR2 YFSETQ.

The chain couples TRBV30 to TRBJ2-7; 7 bases are a match to TRBD1. The CDR3 extends over 12 amino acids. V lost 0 bases and J lost 13; bases outside the gene matches: 9. The germline CDR1 and CDR2 sequences are GTSNPN and SVGIG (reference sequence). This chain's CDR3 is CAWSVRGGVAYF. CDR3 coding DNA: TGTGCCTGGAGTGTGCGAGGGGGCGTAGCCTACTTC.

The V and J genes are TRBV6-6 and TRBJ2-3; D ambiguous. Germline V gives CDR1 MNHNY, CDR2 SVGAGI (reference sequence). This CDR3 is 12 amino acids long. V was shortened by 6 bases and J by 9 bases, with 13 bases between the two germline ends. As DNA, the CDR3 is TGTGCCAGCAGGGGCTGGGTGGTCACGCAGTATTTT. Translation: CASRGWVVTQYF.

The V gene is TRBV21-1, the J gene TRBJ2-7; the table's D call, TRBD2, was not checked against the DNA. TRBV21-1 is listed as a pseudogene. This CDR3 contains 18 residues. The CDR3 DNA reads TGTGCCAGCAGCGAAAAAAGGGGGAAACTAGCGGGACCCCACGAGCAGTACTTC. It yields the protein CASSEKRGKLAGPHEQYF.

The chain has TRBV7-2 and TRBJ2-1, with a weak D call TRBD2 (7 bases). CDR1 and CDR2 (germline): SGHTA, FQGNSA. V lost 3 bases and J lost 0, with 15 bases in between. The CDR3 length is 17 residues. In DNA, the CDR3 is TGTGCCAGCAGCTTGAGGGGGAGGGGAAGCTCCTACAATGAGCAGTTCTTC. Translation: CASSLRGRGSSYNEQFF.

The CDR3 DNA reads as TGTGCCAGCAGCTATCCGGGGGGCCTGAACACTGAAGCTTTCTTT. Translating gives CASSYPGGLNTEAFF. The chain combines TRBV5-4 with TRBJ1-1, with D perhaps matching TRBD1 (6 bases). Per germline, CDR1 SGHNT and CDR2 YYREEE (reference sequence). The CDR3 consists of 15 residues. The V and J ends lost 3 bases and 0 bases respectively, with 12 bases between them.

The chain carries TRBV6-6 and TRBJ1-1; 8 positions match TRBD1. The CDR3 consists of 15 residues. V lost 2 bases to trimming and J lost 4 bases; unmatched junction nucleotides: 6. CDR1 MNHNY and CDR2 SVGAGI come from the germline V gene (reference sequence). As DNA, the CDR3 is TGTGCCAGCAGTTACACTGGACAGGGTAGCACTGAAGCTTTCTTT. This translates into CASSYTGQGSTEAFF.